This TCR beta chain was sequenced in a study of blood T cells in healthy people across ages. Study-wide points: It was the long-lived donors that had more naive CD4+ cells and higher diversity than aged donors.

The germline CDR1 and CDR2 sequences are MDHEN and SYDVKM. This CDR3 has 15 amino acids. For the second PCR, which ran for 7 to 11 cycles, a sample-barcoded 5' primer and a J-beta primer mix were used. TCRdb independently ran MiXCR on the 5' RACE reads; one entry per CDR3 protein. Among about 670,000 distinct CDR3 sequences listed, more than 45% were seen once. In this sample, this clonotype turned up once. Its antigen is still unknown. Extraction yielded at least 6 micrograms of total RNA per sample. The chain couples TRBV28 to TRBJ2-7; weak D call: TRBD1 (6 bases). The J call may be mistaken, given a closer DNA end match to TRBJ2-5. The sample taken for sequencing was blood. This clonotype was obtained from a woman at least 80 years old in good health. CDR3 sequence: CASSLYKKGGETQYF. CDR3 nucleotide sequence: TGTGCCAGCAGTTTATACAAGAAAGGGGGTGAGACCCAGTACTTC.